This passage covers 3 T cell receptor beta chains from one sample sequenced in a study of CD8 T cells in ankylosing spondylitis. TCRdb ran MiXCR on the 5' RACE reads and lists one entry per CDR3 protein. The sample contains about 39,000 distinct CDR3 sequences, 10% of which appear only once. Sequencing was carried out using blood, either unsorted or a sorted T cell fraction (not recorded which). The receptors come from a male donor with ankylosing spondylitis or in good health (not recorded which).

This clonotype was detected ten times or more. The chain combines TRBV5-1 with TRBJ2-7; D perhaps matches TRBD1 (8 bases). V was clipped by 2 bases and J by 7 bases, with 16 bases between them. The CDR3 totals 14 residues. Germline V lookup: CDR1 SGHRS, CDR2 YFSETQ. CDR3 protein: CASSFQDREGEQYF. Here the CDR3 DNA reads TGCGCCAGCAGCTTCCAGGACAGGGAGGGTGAGCAGTACTTC.

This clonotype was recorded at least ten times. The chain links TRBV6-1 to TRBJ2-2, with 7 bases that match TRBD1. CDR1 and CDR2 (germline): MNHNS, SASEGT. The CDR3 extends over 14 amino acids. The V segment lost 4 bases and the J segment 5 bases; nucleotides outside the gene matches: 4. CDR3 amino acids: CASSGQGETGELFF. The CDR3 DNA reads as TGTGCCAGCAGTGGACAGGGTGAAACCGGGGAGCTGTTTTTT.

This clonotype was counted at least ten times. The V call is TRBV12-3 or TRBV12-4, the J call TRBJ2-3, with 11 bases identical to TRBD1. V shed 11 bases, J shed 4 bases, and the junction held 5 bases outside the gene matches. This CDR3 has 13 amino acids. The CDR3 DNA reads TGTGCCGCCCGGACAGGGGGCGCAGATACGCAGTATTTT. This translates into CAARTGGADTQYF.